Listed here are 10 T cell receptor beta chains from one sample, sequenced in a study of T-cell memory formation after mild COVID-19. TCRdb processed the 5' RACE reads anew with MiXCR; each CDR3 protein has one entry. Among hundreds of thousands of distinct CDR3 sequences, 28% were seen once, and the ten largest hold approximately 13%. Material: PBMCs or a T cell subset sorted from them (not recorded which). Source of these receptors: an adult woman who had mild COVID-19 (a few samples of this study predate the infection). Cell type and time point are not known.

The chain uses TRBV11-2 and TRBJ2-5; no clear D. CDR1 is SGHAT and CDR2 is FQNNGV in the germline V gene. The CDR3 totals 14 residues. V was clipped by 5 bases and J by 5 bases, with 15 bases between them. CDR3 in amino acids: CASSMGPFAETQYF. The CDR3 coding sequence is TGTGCCAGCAGCATGGGCCCTTTCGCGGAGACCCAGTACTTC.

The V and J genes are TRBV5-1 and TRBJ2-2, with a possible D match to TRBD2 (6 bases). The germline V and J ends were trimmed by 4 bases and 2 bases, with 12 bases remaining between them. Germline V gene sequence: CDR1 SGHRS, CDR2 YFSETQ. This CDR3 has 15 residues. CDR3: CASSVSSVNTGELFF. In DNA, the CDR3 is TGCGCCAGCAGCGTTTCTAGCGTTAACACCGGGGAGCTGTTTTTT.

The chain uses TRBV7-2 and TRBJ2-5; TRBD2 matches 13 bases. The CDR3 sequence is 17 residues long. J was trimmed by 5 bases and V by 4 bases; bases with no gene match: 10. CDR1 SGHTA and CDR2 FQGNSA come from the germline V gene. The CDR3 DNA follows: TGTGCCAGCAGCTCGGCACTAGCGGGAGGGCCAGGGGAGACCCAGTACTTC. Translated, it gives CASSSALAGGPGETQYF.

This chain connects TRBV4-1 to TRBJ2-7; TRBD1 aligns across 7 bases. V shed 0 bases, J shed 5 bases, and the junction held 10 bases outside the gene matches. Germline V lookup: CDR1 MGHRA, CDR2 YSYEKL. The CDR3 runs to 16 residues. CDR3 DNA: TGCGCCAGCAGCCAAGATTATCAGGGGGTAAGAAACGAGCAGTACTTC. Protein product: CASSQDYQGVRNEQYF.

This chain connects TRBV20-1 to TRBJ2-7; 8 bases match TRBD1. The germline V gene has CDR1 DFQATT and CDR2 SNEGSKA (reference sequence). Trimming removed 0 bases from V and 5 bases from J; junction bases left unmatched: 12. CDR3 size: 16 residues. CDR3 region: CSARDYYRGIPNEQYF. CDR3 DNA: TGCAGTGCTAGAGATTATTACAGGGGGATCCCTAACGAGCAGTACTTC.

The rearrangement uses TRBV29-1 and TRBJ1-1, with D hard to call. Germline V gives CDR1 SQVTM, CDR2 ANQGSEA. With 8 bases removed from V and 1 base from J, the gap between germline ends came to 8 bases. The CDR3 is 11 amino acids. The CDR3 spells CSSQANTEAFF. CDR3 bases: TGCAGCAGCCAGGCGAACACTGAAGCTTTCTTT.

The chain has TRBV3-1 and TRBJ2-7; D is unclear. The germline gives CDR1 LGHDT, CDR2 YNNKEL (reference sequence). V gave up 4 bases and J gave up 3 bases, with 10 bases separating them. The CDR3 loop spans 13 amino acids. CDR3: CASSPPLGYEQYF. CDR3 nucleotides: TGTGCCAGCAGCCCCCCCCTGGGCTACGAGCAGTACTTC.

This rearrangement joins TRBV12-3 or TRBV12-4 to TRBJ1-1; D unresolved. V was clipped by 1 base and J by 6 bases, with 9 bases between them. The CDR3 is made up of 13 amino acids. The CDR3 spells CASSLGAWAEAFF. For the CDR3, the DNA is TGTGCCAGCAGTTTAGGGGCCTGGGCTGAAGCTTTCTTT.

The rearrangement uses TRBV5-1 and TRBJ1-5; 9 bases match TRBD1. Trimming cost V 5 bases and J 6 bases; bases outside gene matches: 9. From germline, CDR1 is SGHRS and CDR2 YFSETQ. The CDR3 spans 15 residues. CDR3 sequence reads: CASSRTGDPAQPQHF. The CDR3 region has the DNA TGCGCCAGCAGTAGGACAGGGGACCCGGCTCAGCCCCAGCATTTT.

The chain couples TRBV20-1 to TRBJ2-1; 11 bases align to TRBD2. Unmatched junction bases numbered 2, after V lost 3 bases and J lost 1 base. Germline loops: CDR1 DFQATT, CDR2 SNEGSKA (reference sequence). The CDR3 has 15 amino acids. This chain's CDR3 is CSASLAGGSYNEQFF. The DNA of the CDR3 is TGCAGTGCTAGTCTAGCGGGAGGTTCCTACAATGAGCAGTTCTTC.